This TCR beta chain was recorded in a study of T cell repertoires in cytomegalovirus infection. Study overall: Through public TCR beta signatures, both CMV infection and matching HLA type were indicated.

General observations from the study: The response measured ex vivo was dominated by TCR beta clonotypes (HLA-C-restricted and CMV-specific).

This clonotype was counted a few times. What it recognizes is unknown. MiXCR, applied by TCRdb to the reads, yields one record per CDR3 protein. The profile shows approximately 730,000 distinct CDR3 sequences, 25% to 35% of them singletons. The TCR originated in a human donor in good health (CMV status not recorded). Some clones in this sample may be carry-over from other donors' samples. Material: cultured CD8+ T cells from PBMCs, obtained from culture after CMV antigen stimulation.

CDR3 coding DNA: TGCAGCGTTGAAGGACAGGGGGACTTCTCCTACAATGAGCAGTTCTTC. Translated, it gives CSVEGQGDFSYNEQFF. V gene TRBV29-1 combines with J gene TRBJ2-1, with 9 nucleotides matching TRBD1. The CDR3 extends over 16 amino acids. Trimming took 1 base from V and 0 from J; bases not matched to a gene: 4. Germline loops: CDR1 SQVTM, CDR2 ANQGSEA.